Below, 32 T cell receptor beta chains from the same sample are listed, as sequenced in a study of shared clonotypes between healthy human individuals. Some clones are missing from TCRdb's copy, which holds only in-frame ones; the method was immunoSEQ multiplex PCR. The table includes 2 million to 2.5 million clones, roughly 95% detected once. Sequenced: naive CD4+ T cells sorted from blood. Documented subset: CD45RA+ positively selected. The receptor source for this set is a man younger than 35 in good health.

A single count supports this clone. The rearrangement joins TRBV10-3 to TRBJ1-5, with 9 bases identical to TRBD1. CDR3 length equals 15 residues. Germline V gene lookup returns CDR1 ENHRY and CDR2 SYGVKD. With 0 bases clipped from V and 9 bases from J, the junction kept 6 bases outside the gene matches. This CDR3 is CAISESGQGFPPQHF. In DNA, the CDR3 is TGTGCCATCAGTGAGTCGGGACAGGGCTTTCCGCCCCAGCATTTT.

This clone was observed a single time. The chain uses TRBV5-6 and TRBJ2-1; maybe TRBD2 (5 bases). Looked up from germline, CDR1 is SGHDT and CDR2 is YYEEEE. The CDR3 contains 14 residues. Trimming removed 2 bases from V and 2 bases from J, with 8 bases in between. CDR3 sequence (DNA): TGTGCCAGCAGCTTTGGGGAGCCCTACAATGAGCAGTTCTTC. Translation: CASSFGEPYNEQFF.

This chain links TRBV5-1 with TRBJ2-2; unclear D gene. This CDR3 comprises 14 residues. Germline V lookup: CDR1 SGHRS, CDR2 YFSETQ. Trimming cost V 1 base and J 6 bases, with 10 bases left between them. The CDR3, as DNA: TGCGCCAGCAGCTTGCCTAGGGTGTCCGGGGAGCTGTTTTTT. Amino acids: CASSLPRVSGELFF.

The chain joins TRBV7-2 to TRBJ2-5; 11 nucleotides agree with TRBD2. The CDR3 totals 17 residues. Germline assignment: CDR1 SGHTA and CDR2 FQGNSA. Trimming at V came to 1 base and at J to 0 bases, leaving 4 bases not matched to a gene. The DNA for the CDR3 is TGTGCCAGCAGCTTAGATCTAGCGGGGGGACACCAAGAGACCCAGTACTTC. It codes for CASSLDLAGGHQETQYF.

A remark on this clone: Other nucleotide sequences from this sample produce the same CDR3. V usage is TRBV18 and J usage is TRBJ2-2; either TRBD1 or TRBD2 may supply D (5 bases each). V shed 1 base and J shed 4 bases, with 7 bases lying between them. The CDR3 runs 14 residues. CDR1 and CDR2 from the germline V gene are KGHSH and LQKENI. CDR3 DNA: TGTGCCAGCTCACCACAGGGGAGCACCGGGGAGCTGTTTTTT. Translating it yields CASSPQGSTGELFF.

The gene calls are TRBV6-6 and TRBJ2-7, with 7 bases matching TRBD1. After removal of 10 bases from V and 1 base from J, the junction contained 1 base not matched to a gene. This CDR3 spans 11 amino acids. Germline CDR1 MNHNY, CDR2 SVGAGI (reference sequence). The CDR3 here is CATRGSYEQYF. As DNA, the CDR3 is TGTGCCACCAGGGGGTCCTACGAGCAGTACTTC.

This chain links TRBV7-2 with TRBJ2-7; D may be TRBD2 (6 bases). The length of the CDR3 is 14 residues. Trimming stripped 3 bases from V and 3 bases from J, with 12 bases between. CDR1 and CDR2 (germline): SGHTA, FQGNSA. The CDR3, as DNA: TGTGCCAGCAGCTTGCGGGGACTGGTCTACGAGCAGTACTTC. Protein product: CASSLRGLVYEQYF.

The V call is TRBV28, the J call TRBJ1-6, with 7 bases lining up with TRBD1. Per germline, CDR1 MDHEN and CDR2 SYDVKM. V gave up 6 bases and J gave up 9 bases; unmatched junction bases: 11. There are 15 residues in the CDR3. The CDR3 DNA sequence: TGTGCCAGCAGCCGGGGTGACAGGGACGGTTCACCCCTCCACTTT. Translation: CASSRGDRDGSPLHF.

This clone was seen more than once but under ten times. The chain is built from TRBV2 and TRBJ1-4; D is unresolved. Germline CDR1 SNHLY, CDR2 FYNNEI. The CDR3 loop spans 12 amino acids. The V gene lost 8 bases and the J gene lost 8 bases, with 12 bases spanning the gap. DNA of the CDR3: TGTGCCAGCGTGGTGGGTTTCGAAAAACTGTTTTTT. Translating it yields CASVVGFEKLFF.

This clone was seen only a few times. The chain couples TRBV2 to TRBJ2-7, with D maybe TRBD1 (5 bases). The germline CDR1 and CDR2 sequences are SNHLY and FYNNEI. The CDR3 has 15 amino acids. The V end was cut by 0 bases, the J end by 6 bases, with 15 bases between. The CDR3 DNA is TGTGCCAGCAGTGAAGCGGTACGCCAGGGTGGCGAGCAGTACTTC. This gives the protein CASSEAVRQGGEQYF.

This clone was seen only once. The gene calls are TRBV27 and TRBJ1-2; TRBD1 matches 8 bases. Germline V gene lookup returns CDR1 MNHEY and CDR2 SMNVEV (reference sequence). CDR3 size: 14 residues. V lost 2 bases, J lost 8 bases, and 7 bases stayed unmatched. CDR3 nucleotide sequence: TGTGCCAGCAGTTTAGCGGACAGGGCGGGCGGCTACACCTTC. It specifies CASSLADRAGGYTF.

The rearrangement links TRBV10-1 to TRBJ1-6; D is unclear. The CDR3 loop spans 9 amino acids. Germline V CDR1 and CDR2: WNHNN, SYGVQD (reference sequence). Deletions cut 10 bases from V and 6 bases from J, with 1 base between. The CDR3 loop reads CAINSPLHF. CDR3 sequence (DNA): TGCGCCATTAATTCACCCCTCCACTTT.

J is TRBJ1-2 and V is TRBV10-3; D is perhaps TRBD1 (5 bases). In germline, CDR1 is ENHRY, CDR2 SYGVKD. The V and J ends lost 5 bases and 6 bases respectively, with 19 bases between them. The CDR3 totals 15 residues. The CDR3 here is CAISSGLLSGDGYTF. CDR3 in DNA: TGTGCCATCAGTAGCGGGTTGTTATCGGGGGATGGCTACACCTTC.

The CDR3, as DNA: TGTGCCTGTCAACAGGGGAACACTGAAGCTTTCTTT. Its translation: CACQQGNTEAFF. The V gene is TRBV30, the J gene TRBJ1-1; a possible D gene is TRBD1 (6 bases). The V end lost 6 bases, the J end lost 1 base, and 9 bases lay between the germline ends. The CDR3 has 12 amino acids. Germline CDR1 GTSNPN, CDR2 SVGIG (reference sequence).

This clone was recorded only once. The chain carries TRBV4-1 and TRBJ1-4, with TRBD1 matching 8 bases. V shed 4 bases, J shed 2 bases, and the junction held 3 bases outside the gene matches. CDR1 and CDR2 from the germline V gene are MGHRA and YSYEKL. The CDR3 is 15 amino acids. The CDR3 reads CASSLQGGTNEKLFF. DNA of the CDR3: TGCGCCAGCAGCCTACAGGGGGGCACTAATGAAAAACTGTTTTTT.

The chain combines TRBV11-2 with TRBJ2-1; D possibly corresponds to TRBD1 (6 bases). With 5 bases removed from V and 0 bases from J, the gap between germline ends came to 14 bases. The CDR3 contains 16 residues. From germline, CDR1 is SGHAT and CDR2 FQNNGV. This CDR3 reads CASSPPGHLSYNEQFF. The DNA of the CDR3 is TGTGCCAGCAGCCCTCCGGGACACCTCTCCTACAATGAGCAGTTCTTC.

The CDR3 coding sequence is TGTGCCAGCAGCGTCACCGGGACAGTGAATGAAAAACTGTTTTTT. As protein: CASSVTGTVNEKLFF. V gene TRBV9 combines with J gene TRBJ1-4; 7 nucleotides line up with TRBD1. The V gene end was trimmed by 2 bases and the J gene end by 5 bases; junction bases not matched to a gene: 6. This CDR3 region has 15 residues. Germline CDR1 reads SGDLS; CDR2 reads YYNGEE.

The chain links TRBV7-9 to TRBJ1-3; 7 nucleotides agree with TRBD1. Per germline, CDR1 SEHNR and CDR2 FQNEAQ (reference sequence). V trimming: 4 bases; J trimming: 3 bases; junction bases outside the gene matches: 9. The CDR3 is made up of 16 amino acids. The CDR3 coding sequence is TGTGCCAGCAGCTCCCCCCCCGACAGGGATGGAAACACCATATATTTT. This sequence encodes CASSSPPDRDGNTIYF.

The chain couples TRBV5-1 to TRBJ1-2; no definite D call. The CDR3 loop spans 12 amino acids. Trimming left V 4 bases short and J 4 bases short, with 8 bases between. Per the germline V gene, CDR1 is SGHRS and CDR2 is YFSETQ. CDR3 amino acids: CASSEGTYGYTF. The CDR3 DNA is TGCGCCAGCAGCGAGGGTACCTATGGCTACACCTTC.

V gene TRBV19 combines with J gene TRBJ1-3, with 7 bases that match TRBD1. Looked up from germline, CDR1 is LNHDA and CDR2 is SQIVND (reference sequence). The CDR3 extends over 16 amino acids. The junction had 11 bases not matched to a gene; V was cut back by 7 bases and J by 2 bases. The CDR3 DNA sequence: TGTGCCAGTACCCCCCCGGGACAGTGGGCTGGAAACACCATATATTTT. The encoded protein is CASTPPGQWAGNTIYF. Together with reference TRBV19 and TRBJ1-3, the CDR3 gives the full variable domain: DGGITQSPKYLFRKEGQNVTLSCEQNLNHDAMYWYRQDPGQGLRLIYYSQIVNDFQKGDIAEGYSVSREKKESFPLTVTSAQKNPTAFYLCASTPPGQWAGNTIYFGEGSWLTVV.

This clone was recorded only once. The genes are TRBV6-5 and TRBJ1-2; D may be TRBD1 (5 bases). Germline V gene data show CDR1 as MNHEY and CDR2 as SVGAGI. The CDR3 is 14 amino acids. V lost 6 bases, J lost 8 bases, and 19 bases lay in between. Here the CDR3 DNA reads TGTGCCAGCAGGCCTTCAGGGAGAGGATGGGGCTACACCTTC. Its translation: CASRPSGRGWGYTF.

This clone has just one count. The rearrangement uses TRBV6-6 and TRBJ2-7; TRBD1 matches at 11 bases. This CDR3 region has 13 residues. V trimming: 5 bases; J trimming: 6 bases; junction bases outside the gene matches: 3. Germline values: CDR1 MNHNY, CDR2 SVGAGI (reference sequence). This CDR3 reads CASSAGQGVEQYF. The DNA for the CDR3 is TGTGCCAGCAGTGCGGGACAGGGGGTCGAGCAGTACTTC.

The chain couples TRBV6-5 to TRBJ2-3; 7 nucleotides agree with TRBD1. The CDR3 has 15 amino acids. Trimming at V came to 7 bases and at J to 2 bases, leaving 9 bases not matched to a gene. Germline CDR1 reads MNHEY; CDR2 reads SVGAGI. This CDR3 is CASNGRGQNTDTQYF. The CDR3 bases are TGTGCCAGCAACGGCCGGGGACAGAACACAGATACGCAGTATTTT.

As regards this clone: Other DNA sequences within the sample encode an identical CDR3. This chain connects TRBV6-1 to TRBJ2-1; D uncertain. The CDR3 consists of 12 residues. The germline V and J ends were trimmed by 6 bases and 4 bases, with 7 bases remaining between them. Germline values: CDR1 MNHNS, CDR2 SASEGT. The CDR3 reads CASSSLYNEQFF. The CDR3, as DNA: TGTGCCAGCAGCAGTCTTTACAATGAGCAGTTCTTC.

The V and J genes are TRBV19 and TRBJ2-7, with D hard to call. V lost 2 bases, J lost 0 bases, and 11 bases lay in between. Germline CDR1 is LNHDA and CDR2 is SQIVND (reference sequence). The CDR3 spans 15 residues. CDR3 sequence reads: CASSISSLGSYEQYF. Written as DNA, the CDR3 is TGTGCCAGTAGTATATCAAGTCTTGGCTCCTACGAGCAGTACTTC.

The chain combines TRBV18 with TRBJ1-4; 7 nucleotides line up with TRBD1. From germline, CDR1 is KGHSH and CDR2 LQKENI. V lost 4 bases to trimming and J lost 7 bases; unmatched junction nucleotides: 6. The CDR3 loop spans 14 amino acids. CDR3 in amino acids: CASSLNHRGEKLFF. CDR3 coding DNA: TGTGCCAGCTCACTCAATCACAGGGGTGAAAAACTGTTTTTT.

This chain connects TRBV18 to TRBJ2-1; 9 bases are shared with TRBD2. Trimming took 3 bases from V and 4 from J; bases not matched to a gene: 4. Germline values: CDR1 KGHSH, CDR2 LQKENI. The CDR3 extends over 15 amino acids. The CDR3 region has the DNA TGTGCCAGCTCACCCGGACTAGCGAATTACAATGAGCAGTTCTTC. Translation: CASSPGLANYNEQFF. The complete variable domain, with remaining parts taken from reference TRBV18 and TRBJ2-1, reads NAGVMQNPRHLVRRRGQEARLRCSPMKGHSHVYWYRQLPEEGLKFMVYLQKENIIDESGMPKERFSAEFPKEGPSILRIQQVVRGDSAAYFCASSPGLANYNEQFFGPGTRLTVL.

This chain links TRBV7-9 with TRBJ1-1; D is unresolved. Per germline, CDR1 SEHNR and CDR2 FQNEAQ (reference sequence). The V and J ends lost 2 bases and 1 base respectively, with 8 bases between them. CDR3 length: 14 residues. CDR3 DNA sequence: TGTGCCAGCAGCTTACCAGGAGCGAACACTGAAGCTTTCTTT. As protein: CASSLPGANTEAFF.

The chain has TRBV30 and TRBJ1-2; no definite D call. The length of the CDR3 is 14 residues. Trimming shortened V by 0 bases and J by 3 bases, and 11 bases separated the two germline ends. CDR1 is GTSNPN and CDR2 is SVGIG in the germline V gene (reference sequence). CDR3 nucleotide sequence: TGTGCCTGGAGTGTAACGGGAAGGGACTATGGCTACACCTTC. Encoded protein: CAWSVTGRDYGYTF. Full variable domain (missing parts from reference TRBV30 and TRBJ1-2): SQTIHQWPATLVQPVGSPLSLECTVEGTSNPNLYWYRQAAGRGLQLLFYSVGIGQISSEVPQNLSASRPQDRQFILSSKKLLLSDSGFYLCAWSVTGRDYGYTFGSGTRLTVV.

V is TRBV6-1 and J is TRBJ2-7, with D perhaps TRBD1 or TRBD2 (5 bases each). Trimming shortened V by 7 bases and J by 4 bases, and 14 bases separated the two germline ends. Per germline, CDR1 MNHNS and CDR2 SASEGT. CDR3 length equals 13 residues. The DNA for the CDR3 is TGTGCCAGCACATGGGGCCGGGATTACGAGCAGTACTTC. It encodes CASTWGRDYEQYF.

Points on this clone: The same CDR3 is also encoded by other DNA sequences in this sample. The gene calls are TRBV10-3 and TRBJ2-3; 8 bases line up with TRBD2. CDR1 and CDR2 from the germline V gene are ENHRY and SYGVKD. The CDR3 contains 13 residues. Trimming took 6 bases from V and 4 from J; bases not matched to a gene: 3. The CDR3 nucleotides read TGTGCCATCAGGGCGGGAGGCGCAGATACGCAGTATTTT. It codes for CAIRAGGADTQYF.

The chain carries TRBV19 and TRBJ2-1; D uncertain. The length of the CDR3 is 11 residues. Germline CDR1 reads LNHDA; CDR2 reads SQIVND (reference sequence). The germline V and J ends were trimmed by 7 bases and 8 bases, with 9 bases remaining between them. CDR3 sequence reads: CASTNLDEQFF. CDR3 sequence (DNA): TGTGCCAGTACCAATCTGGATGAGCAGTTCTTC. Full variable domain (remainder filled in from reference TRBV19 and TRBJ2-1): DGGITQSPKYLFRKEGQNVTLSCEQNLNHDAMYWYRQDPGQGLRLIYYSQIVNDFQKGDIAEGYSVSREKKESFPLTVTSAQKNPTAFYLCASTNLDEQFFGPGTRLTVL.